This T cell receptor beta chain was observed in a study of cytomegalovirus exposure and HLA in healthy donors. Healthy bone marrow donors supplied every sample. At collection, donors were nominally healthy, but unrecorded immune exposures were probable. This CDR3 is built from 14 residues. Germline V lookup: CDR1 KGHSH, CDR2 LQKENI. J was trimmed by 4 bases and V by 3 bases; bases with no gene match: 2. The PCR employed 60 Vbeta primers together with 13 Jbeta primers. Libraries were prepared by immunoSEQ multiplex PCR; TCRdb keeps only in-frame clonotypes and omits some of them. The repertoire includes 83,000 or so clones, roughly four fifths of them detected once, and under 2% sits in the top ten.

The sequence was collected from a woman in her twenties or thirties in good health and CMV-seronegative. V gene TRBV18 combines with J gene TRBJ2-5, with 10 bases lining up with TRBD1. The source material was PBMCs. The CDR3 sequence is CASSPGQGGETQYF. DNA of the CDR3: TGTGCCAGCTCACCCGGACAGGGGGGAGAGACCCAGTACTTC.